This T cell receptor beta chain was observed in a study of beta chain features in type 1 diabetes. Each sorted fraction was over 95% pure. Whole-study findings and limits: For patients, the naive, central memory and Treg TCRB repertoires appeared more alike than for healthy donors. A moderate, significant TCRB CDR3 shortening appeared in type 1 diabetes across four CD4+ subsets.

The table lists this clone with a few counts. As yet, its antigen is unknown. Expressed TCRB transcripts got sequenced, as all isolated RNA was reverse transcribed. Around 3.7 million reads was the average for naive, central memory and regulatory T cell samples. Data came from immunoSEQ multiplex PCR; TCRdb stores just in-frame clones and leaves some out. The repertoire holds fewer than 550,000 clones, 11% seen once, with 0.04% to 0.05% in the top ten. The CDR3 covers 15 residues. Trimming took 11 bases from V and 2 from J, leaving 20 bases between them. In germline, CDR1 is ENHRY, CDR2 SYGVKD. The chain has TRBV10-3 and TRBJ2-3, with D possibly being TRBD2 (5 bases). Material for sequencing was naive CD4+ T cells from blood. The source of this sequence is a woman younger than 35 in good health. The CDR3 is CASKGGLPNTDTQYF. The CDR3 DNA follows: TGTGCCTCGAAAGGCGGGCTACCCAACACAGATACGCAGTATTTT.